The 29 T cell receptor beta chains below come from one sample, sequenced in a study of CD4 T cells in relation to SARS-CoV-2 and coronaviruses. Unexposed donor CD4+ T cells date from about 2011-2019, before the COVID-19 pandemic. The cells were cultured for around ten days before CD4+ T cells were isolated. The table came from immunoSEQ multiplex PCR; TCRdb's copy has only in-frame clones and leaves some out. The table records 18,000 or so clones, approximately 70% of them present only once. The antigens of these receptors remain unknown. Sequencing was carried out using CD4+ T cells from PBMCs, cultured in vitro. The receptor set was obtained from a human donor in good health.

J is TRBJ2-7 and V is TRBV15; TRBD2 matches at 13 bases. The CDR3 is 19 residues long. J was trimmed by 3 bases and V by 1 base; bases with no gene match: 12. Germline CDR1 reads LNHNV; CDR2 reads YYDKDF (reference sequence). CDR3 in DNA: TGTGCCACCAGCAGAGGCATAATCAGAGGGACTAGCGGGAACTACGAGCAGTACTTC. Amino acids: CATSRGIIRGTSGNYEQYF.

This rearrangement joins TRBV5-7 to TRBJ1-5; perhaps TRBD1 as D (6 bases). TRBV5-7 is assigned to the ORF class and has an uncertain function. The CDR3 extends over 17 amino acids. Between the trimmed V and J ends, which lost 6 bases and 1 base, there was a span of 20 bases. Here the CDR3 reads CASTRLTGPGSNQPQHF. CDR3 DNA: TGTGCCAGCACCAGACTCACAGGGCCTGGGAGCAATCAGCCCCAGCATTTT.

The gene calls are TRBV5-4 and TRBJ2-5, with TRBD1 as a possible D gene (5 bases). V lost 2 bases and J 2 bases, leaving 13 bases between the germline ends. The CDR3 runs to 15 residues. Germline V CDR1 and CDR2: SGHNT, YYREEE (reference sequence). In nucleotides, the CDR3 is TGTGCCAGCAGCTTCTCGCCAGGGTGGCAAGAGACCCAGTACTTC. It yields the protein CASSFSPGWQETQYF.

V is TRBV5-1 and J is TRBJ2-7, with D possibly TRBD1 on 5 matching bases. Germline V gene sequence: CDR1 SGHRS, CDR2 YFSETQ. V lost 4 bases, J lost 7 bases, and 18 bases lay in between. The CDR3 contains 14 residues. CDR3 sequence: CASSVLGLAGEQYF. The CDR3 bases are TGCGCCAGCAGCGTCCTGGGGCTCGCTGGGGAGCAGTACTTC.

The chain uses TRBV29-1 and TRBJ1-2; maybe TRBD1 (6 bases). This CDR3 comprises 13 residues. Trimming pared 4 bases from V and 7 bases from J, leaving 16 bases between. Per germline, CDR1 SQVTM and CDR2 ANQGSEA. CDR3 nucleotides: TGCAGCGTTGCCGTGACAGGCGCAGCTGGCTACACCTTC. Protein: CSVAVTGAAGYTF.

This sequence joins TRBV7-2 and TRBJ2-2, with D unresolved. V was trimmed by 5 bases and J by 6 bases, leaving 4 bases between them. Germline assignment: CDR1 SGHTA and CDR2 FQGNSA. There are 11 residues in the CDR3. Here the CDR3 reads CASSLPGELFF. CDR3 DNA sequence: TGTGCCAGCAGCCTTCCCGGGGAGCTGTTTTTT.

The gene calls are TRBV19 and TRBJ2-7; D ambiguous. Germline CDR1 is LNHDA and CDR2 is SQIVND (reference sequence). Between the trimmed V and J ends, which lost 4 bases and 6 bases, there was a span of 22 bases. The CDR3 covers 16 residues. CDR3 coding DNA: TGTGCCAGTAGTAAAGGGCAGTTCCTTCCTCCCTTCGAGCAGTACTTC. It specifies CASSKGQFLPPFEQYF.

The chain links TRBV9 to TRBJ2-3, with D possibly TRBD1 on 6 matching bases. Germline CDR1 SGDLS, CDR2 YYNGEE. CDR3 size: 15 residues. The V and J ends lost 4 bases and 3 bases respectively, with 15 bases between them. Here the CDR3 DNA reads TGTGCCAGCAGCTTTACCGACGACAGGACAGATACGCAGTATTTT. This translates into CASSFTDDRTDTQYF.

The chain combines TRBV7-2 with TRBJ1-4; TRBD1 is a possible D gene (5 bases). The CDR3 is 14 amino acids. V lost 4 bases, J lost 11 bases, and 17 bases lay in between. Germline V gene data show CDR1 as SGHTA and CDR2 as FQGNSA. In DNA, the CDR3 is TGTGCCAGCAGCTACTACAGGACAACGGGGAAACTGTTTTTT. Translation gives CASSYYRTTGKLFF.

V is TRBV9 and J is TRBJ2-2; D is tentatively TRBD1 or TRBD2 (5 bases each). The CDR3 runs to 15 residues. With 4 bases removed from V and 4 bases from J, the gap between germline ends came to 14 bases. The germline V gene has CDR1 SGDLS and CDR2 YYNGEE. DNA of the CDR3: TGTGCCAGCAGCCTCCAGCCCGGGGCCACCGGGGAGCTGTTTTTT. This encodes CASSLQPGATGELFF. The full variable domain, rest sourced from reference TRBV9 and TRBJ2-2, is DSGVTQTPKHLITATGQRVTLRCSPRSGDLSVYWYQQSLDQGLQFLIQYYNGEERAKGNILERFSAQQFPDLHSELNLSSLELGDSALYFCASSLQPGATGELFFGEGSRLTVL.

This sequence joins TRBV7-9 and TRBJ2-5; TRBD2 matches at 10 bases. Germline CDR1 SEHNR, CDR2 FQNEAQ (reference sequence). J lost 1 base, V lost 3 bases, and 8 bases had no gene match. The CDR3 spans 17 residues. In nucleotides, the CDR3 is TGTGCCAGCAGCTTTAGGAGCGGGGGGGCCCGCCAAGAGACCCAGTACTTC. It encodes CASSFRSGGARQETQYF.

This chain joins TRBV9 and TRBJ1-1; no firm D call. The CDR3 is 13 amino acids. V lost 0 bases to trimming and J lost 3 bases, with 6 bases between them. Germline V gene sequence: CDR1 SGDLS, CDR2 YYNGEE. Here the CDR3 DNA reads TGTGCCAGCAGCGTAGCTATGTACACTGAAGCTTTCTTT. Translated: CASSVAMYTEAFF.

This sequence joins TRBV28 and TRBJ1-2; no firm D call. CDR3 length: 15 residues. V lost 7 bases and J 7 bases, leaving 22 bases between the germline ends. Per germline, CDR1 MDHEN and CDR2 SYDVKM. The CDR3 sequence: CASTNPSVFYSGYTF. The CDR3 coding sequence is TGTGCCAGCACCAATCCCTCGGTCTTTTACTCTGGCTACACCTTC.

The gene calls are TRBV6-6 and TRBJ2-1, with 7 bases lining up with TRBD2. The V gene end was trimmed by 6 bases and the J gene end by 4 bases; junction bases not matched to a gene: 9. Germline V gives CDR1 MNHNY, CDR2 SVGAGI (reference sequence). CDR3 length: 15 amino acids. CDR3 in amino acids: CASRPAGDPYNEQFF. Here the CDR3 DNA reads TGTGCCAGCAGGCCGGCGGGAGACCCTTACAATGAGCAGTTCTTC.

This sequence joins TRBV7-2 and TRBJ2-5, with 8 bases aligning to TRBD2. Unmatched junction bases numbered 6, after V lost 5 bases and J lost 1 base. The CDR3 spans 15 residues. In germline, CDR1 is SGHTA, CDR2 FQGNSA. The CDR3 nucleotides are TGTGCCAGCAGCACTCGGGGGGGATTCCAAGAGACCCAGTACTTC. Amino acid sequence: CASSTRGGFQETQYF.

This chain connects TRBV28 to TRBJ1-5; unclear D gene. V lost 1 base and J 4 bases, leaving 11 bases between the germline ends. The CDR3 sequence is 15 residues long. Germline values: CDR1 MDHEN, CDR2 SYDVKM. CDR3 nucleotides: TGTGCCAGCAGTTTATCTGGGAGGTTGAATCAGCCCCAGCATTTT. Residues: CASSLSGRLNQPQHF.

This sequence joins TRBV4-2 and TRBJ2-2; D possibly uses TRBD1 or TRBD2 (5 bases each). Germline assignment: CDR1 LGHNA and CDR2 YNFKEQ. The CDR3 sequence is 16 residues long. V was trimmed by 1 base and J by 3 bases, leaving 12 bases between them. The CDR3 is CASSQADTGYTGELFF. In nucleotides, the CDR3 is TGTGCCAGCAGCCAAGCGGACACGGGGTACACCGGGGAGCTGTTTTTT.

The gene calls are TRBV3-1 (or the pseudogene TRBV3-2) and TRBJ1-6, with D possibly being TRBD1 (6 bases). This CDR3 is built from 15 residues. The V gene's germline CDR1 is LGHDT and CDR2 YNNKEL (reference sequence). V dropped 0 bases and J dropped 6 bases, with 9 bases sitting between them. In DNA, the CDR3 is TGTGCCAGCAGCCAAGATGTACAGGGTAATTCACCCCTCCACTTT. As protein: CASSQDVQGNSPLHF.

This clone was observed once. The rearrangement links TRBV6-5 to TRBJ2-1; 9 nucleotides align to TRBD2. This CDR3 has 15 amino acids. Germline V gives CDR1 MNHEY, CDR2 SVGAGI. Trimming cost V 2 bases and J 6 bases; bases outside gene matches: 5. CDR3 sequence: CASSYPPGLANEQFF. CDR3 DNA: TGTGCCAGCAGTTACCCTCCGGGACTAGCCAATGAGCAGTTCTTC.

CDR3 amino acids: CASSQETGLATGELFF. DNA of the CDR3: TGCGCCAGCAGCCAAGAAACGGGACTAGCGACCGGGGAGCTGTTTTTT. The chain carries TRBV4-3 and TRBJ2-2; the match to TRBD2 covers 10 bases. With V trimmed by 0 bases and J by 5 bases, 3 bases remained unmatched. This CDR3 is 16 amino acids long. The germline V gene has CDR1 LGHNA and CDR2 YSLEER.

The chain uses TRBV3-1 (or the pseudogene TRBV3-2) and TRBJ1-6; D unclear. Germline loops: CDR1 LGHDT, CDR2 YNNKEL (reference sequence). The CDR3 consists of 14 residues. V was shortened by 4 bases and J by 5 bases, with 9 bases between the two germline ends. CDR3 coding DNA: TGTGCCAGCAGCCGGACGGTTGATAATTCACCCCTCCACTTT. Protein product: CASSRTVDNSPLHF.

The rearrangement joins TRBV12-3 or TRBV12-4 to TRBJ1-3, with D possibly matching TRBD1 (5 bases). The CDR3 loop spans 12 amino acids. V was pared by 6 bases and J by 6 bases, with 9 bases between. The CDR3 protein is CASSPQENTIYF. DNA for the CDR3: TGTGCCAGCAGCCCACAGGAAAACACCATATATTTT.

The chain has TRBV10-3 and TRBJ1-2; 7 bases agree with TRBD1. The ends lost 5 bases at V and 3 bases at J; junction bases unmatched: 6. Germline V gives CDR1 ENHRY, CDR2 SYGVKD. CDR3 length: 14 amino acids. In DNA, the CDR3 is TGTGCCATCAGTCAAGGGGGCCGGGACTATGGCTACACCTTC. As protein: CAISQGGRDYGYTF.

The J gene is TRBJ1-1, the V gene TRBV7-9; D remains unclear. CDR3 length equals 13 residues. Trimming shortened V by 5 bases and J by 0 bases, and 7 bases separated the two germline ends. The V gene's germline CDR1 is SEHNR and CDR2 FQNEAQ (reference sequence). The CDR3 bases are TGTGCCAGCAGCCCACAAGTGAACACTGAAGCTTTCTTT. Residues: CASSPQVNTEAFF.

J is TRBJ2-1 and V is TRBV19; 11 bases match TRBD2. Germline assignment: CDR1 LNHDA and CDR2 SQIVND (reference sequence). This CDR3 is 14 amino acids long. J lost 10 bases, V lost 4 bases, and 6 bases had no gene match. CDR3 sequence: CASSTLAGGGEQFF. The CDR3 DNA reads TGTGCCAGTAGTACGCTAGCGGGAGGAGGAGAGCAGTTCTTC. Together with reference TRBV19 and TRBJ2-1, the CDR3 gives the full variable domain: DGGITQSPKYLFRKEGQNVTLSCEQNLNHDAMYWYRQDPGQGLRLIYYSQIVNDFQKGDIAEGYSVSREKKESFPLTVTSAQKNPTAFYLCASSTLAGGGEQFFGPGTRLTVL.

This clone has just a few counts. V usage is TRBV2 and J usage is TRBJ2-2; 8 bases are a match to TRBD2. In germline, CDR1 is SNHLY, CDR2 FYNNEI. CDR3 length: 16 amino acids. J was trimmed by 6 bases and V by 4 bases; bases with no gene match: 10. CDR3 sequence (DNA): TGTGCCAGCAGTGGTAGTGGCGGGAGGAAGGCCGGGGAGCTGTTTTTT. Its translation: CASSGSGGRKAGELFF.

This clone was seen only a few times. The chain combines TRBV19 with TRBJ1-1, with a possible D match to TRBD1 (5 bases). V gave up 4 bases and J gave up 0 bases, with 12 bases separating them. This CDR3 region has 15 residues. In germline, CDR1 is LNHDA, CDR2 SQIVND (reference sequence). CDR3: CASSRSGTVNTEAFF. In nucleotides, the CDR3 is TGTGCCAGTAGTAGATCCGGGACGGTGAACACTGAAGCTTTCTTT.

The chain is built from TRBV19 and TRBJ1-1, with D possibly being TRBD1 (6 bases). The CDR3 is 13 residues long. Germline assignment: CDR1 LNHDA and CDR2 SQIVND (reference sequence). Trimming pared 3 bases from V and 5 bases from J, leaving 10 bases between. CDR3 DNA sequence: TGTGCCAGTAGTATCAACAGGGAAACTGAAGCTTTCTTT. Protein sequence: CASSINRETEAFF. Drawing the rest from reference TRBV19 and TRBJ1-1, the complete variable domain is DGGITQSPKYLFRKEGQNVTLSCEQNLNHDAMYWYRQDPGQGLRLIYYSQIVNDFQKGDIAEGYSVSREKKESFPLTVTSAQKNPTAFYLCASSINRETEAFFGQGTRLTVV.

The chain carries TRBV21-1 and TRBJ2-7. TRBV21-1 is an annotated pseudogene. The CDR3 spans 16 residues. The CDR3 DNA is TGTGCCAGCACTGTCAGGGGGGGCCAGCACAGCAACGAGCAGTACTTC. Translation: CASTVRGGQHSNEQYF.